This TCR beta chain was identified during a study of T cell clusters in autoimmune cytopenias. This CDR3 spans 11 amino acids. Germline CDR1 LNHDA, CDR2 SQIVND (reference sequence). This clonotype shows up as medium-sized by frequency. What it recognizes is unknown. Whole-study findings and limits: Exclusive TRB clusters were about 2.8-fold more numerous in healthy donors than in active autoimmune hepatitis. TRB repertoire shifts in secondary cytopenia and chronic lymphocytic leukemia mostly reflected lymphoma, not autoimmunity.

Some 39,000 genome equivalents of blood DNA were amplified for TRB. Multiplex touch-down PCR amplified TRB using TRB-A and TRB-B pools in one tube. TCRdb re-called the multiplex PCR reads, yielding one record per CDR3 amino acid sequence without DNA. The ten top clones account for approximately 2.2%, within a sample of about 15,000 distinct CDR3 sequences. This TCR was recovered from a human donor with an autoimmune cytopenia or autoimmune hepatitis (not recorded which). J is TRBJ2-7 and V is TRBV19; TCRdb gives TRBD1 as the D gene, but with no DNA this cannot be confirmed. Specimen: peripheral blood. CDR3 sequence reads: CASRAGDRTSF.